This T cell receptor (beta chain) was captured by sequencing in a study of T cell changes during pregnancy in multiple sclerosis. CDR3 length: 16 residues. Losses at the gene ends were 2 bases for V and 3 bases for J; bases not matched to a gene: 2. Germline lookup yields CDR1 MNHEY and CDR2 SVGAGI. Only in-frame clones appear in the TCRdb table, and some are missing; sequencing was by immunoSEQ multiplex PCR. The data show over 45,000 clones, with approximately 92% seen just once and roughly 0.85% held by the top ten. The clonotype originates from a female donor in good health, enrolled as a control in a pregnancy study. The specimen was CD4+ T cells from peripheral blood mononuclear cells, collected in the second trimester of pregnancy. The chain links TRBV6-5 to TRBJ1-3, with 12 bases lining up with TRBD1. The chain's CDR3 is CASSYGTGGGGNTIYF. DNA of the CDR3: TGTGCCAGCAGTTACGGGACAGGGGGCGGTGGAAACACCATATATTTT.